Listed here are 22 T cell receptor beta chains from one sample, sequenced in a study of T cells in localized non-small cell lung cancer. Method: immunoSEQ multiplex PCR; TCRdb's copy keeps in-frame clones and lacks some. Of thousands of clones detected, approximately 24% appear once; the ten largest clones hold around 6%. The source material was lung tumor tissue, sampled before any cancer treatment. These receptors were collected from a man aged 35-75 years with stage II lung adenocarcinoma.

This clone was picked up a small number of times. In nucleotides, the CDR3 is TGTGCCTGGACTTCCGCGGGAGGAGCTTTCTTT. Translation gives CAWTSAGGAFF. V and J are TRBV30 and TRBJ1-1; D not resolved. V was cut by 4 bases and J by 10 bases, with 13 bases left in between. Germline V CDR1 and CDR2: GTSNPN, SVGIG (reference sequence). This CDR3 contains 11 residues.

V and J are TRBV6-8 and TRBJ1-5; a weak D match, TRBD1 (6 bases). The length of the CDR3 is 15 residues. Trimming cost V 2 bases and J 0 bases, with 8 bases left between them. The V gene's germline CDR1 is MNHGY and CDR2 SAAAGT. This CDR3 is CASSYRGDSNQPQHF. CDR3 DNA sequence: TGTGCCAGCAGTTACAGGGGGGATAGCAATCAGCCCCAGCATTTT.

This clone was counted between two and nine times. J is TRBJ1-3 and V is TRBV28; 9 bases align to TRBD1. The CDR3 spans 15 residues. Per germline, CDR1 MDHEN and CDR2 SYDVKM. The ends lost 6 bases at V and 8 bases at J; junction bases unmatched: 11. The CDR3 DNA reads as TGTGCCAGCAGCGGAACCGGGACAGGGCTTGACACCATATATTTT. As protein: CASSGTGTGLDTIYF.

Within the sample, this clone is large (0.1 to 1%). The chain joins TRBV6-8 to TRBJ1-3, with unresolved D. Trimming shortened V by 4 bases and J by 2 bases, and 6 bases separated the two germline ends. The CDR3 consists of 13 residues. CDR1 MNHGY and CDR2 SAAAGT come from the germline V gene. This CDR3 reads CASSSTAGNTIYF. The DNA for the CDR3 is TGTGCCAGCAGTTCCACAGCTGGAAACACCATATATTTT.

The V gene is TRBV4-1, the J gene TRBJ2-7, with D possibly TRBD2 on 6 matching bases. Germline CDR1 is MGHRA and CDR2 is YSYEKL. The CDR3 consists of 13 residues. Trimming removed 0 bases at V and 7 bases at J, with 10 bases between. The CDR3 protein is CASSQDGTLEQYF. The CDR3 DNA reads TGCGCCAGCAGCCAAGATGGGACTTTAGAGCAGTACTTC.

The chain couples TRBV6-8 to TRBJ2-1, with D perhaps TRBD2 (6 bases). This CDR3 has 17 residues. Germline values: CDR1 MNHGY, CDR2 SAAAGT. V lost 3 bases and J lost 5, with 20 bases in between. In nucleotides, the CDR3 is TGTGCCAGCAGTTATCCCCCTCGGCGGGGTACGGACAATGAGCAGTTCTTC. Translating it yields CASSYPPRRGTDNEQFF.

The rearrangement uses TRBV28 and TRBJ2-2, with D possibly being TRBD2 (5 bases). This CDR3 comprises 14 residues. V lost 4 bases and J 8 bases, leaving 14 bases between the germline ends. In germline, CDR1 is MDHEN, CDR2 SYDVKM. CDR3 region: CASSSALREGELFF. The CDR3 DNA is TGTGCCAGCAGTTCGGCCCTCCGGGAAGGGGAGCTGTTTTTT.

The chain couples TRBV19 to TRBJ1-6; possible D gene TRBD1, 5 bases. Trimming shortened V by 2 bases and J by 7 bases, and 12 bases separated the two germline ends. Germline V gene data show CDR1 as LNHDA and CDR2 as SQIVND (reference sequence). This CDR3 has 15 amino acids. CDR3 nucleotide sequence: TGTGCCAGTAGTATAATCCGGGGGAACAATTCACCCCTCCACTTT. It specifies CASSIIRGNNSPLHF.

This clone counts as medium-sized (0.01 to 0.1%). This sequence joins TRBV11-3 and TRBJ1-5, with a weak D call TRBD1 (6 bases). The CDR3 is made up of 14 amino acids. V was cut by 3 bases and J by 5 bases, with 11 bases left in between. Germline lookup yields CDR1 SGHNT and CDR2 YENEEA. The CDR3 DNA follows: TGTGCCAGCAGCTTTGGGGGGGCTCATCAGCCCCAGCATTTT. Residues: CASSFGGAHQPQHF.

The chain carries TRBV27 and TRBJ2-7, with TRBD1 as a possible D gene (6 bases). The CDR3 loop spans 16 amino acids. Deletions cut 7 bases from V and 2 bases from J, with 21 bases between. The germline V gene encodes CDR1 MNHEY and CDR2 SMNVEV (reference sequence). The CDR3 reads CASTVQGATPTYEQYF. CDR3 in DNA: TGTGCCAGCACGGTACAGGGAGCCACTCCCACCTACGAGCAGTACTTC.

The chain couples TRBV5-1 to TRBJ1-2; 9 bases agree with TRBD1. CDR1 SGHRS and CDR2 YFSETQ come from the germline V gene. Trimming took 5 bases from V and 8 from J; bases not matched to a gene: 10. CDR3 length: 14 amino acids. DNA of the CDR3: TGCGCCAGCAGTATCACAGGGGGCACCGACGGCTACACCTTC. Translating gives CASSITGGTDGYTF. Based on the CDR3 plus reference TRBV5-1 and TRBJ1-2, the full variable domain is KAGVTQTPRYLIKTRGQQVTLSCSPISGHRSVSWYQQTPGQGLQFLFEYFSETQRNKGNFPGRFSGRQFSNSRSEMNVSTLELGDSALYLCASSITGGTDGYTFGSGTRLTVV.

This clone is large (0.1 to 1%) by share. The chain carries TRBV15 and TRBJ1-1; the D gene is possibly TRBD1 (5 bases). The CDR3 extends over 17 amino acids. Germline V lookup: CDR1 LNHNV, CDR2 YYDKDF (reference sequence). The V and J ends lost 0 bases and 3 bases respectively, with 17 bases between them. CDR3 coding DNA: TGTGCCACCAGCAGAGATTTGTCCCGGGCAGGGTACACTGAAGCTTTCTTT. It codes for CATSRDLSRAGYTEAFF. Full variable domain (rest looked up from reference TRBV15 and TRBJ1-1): DAMVIQNPRYQVTQFGKPVTLSCSQTLNHNVMYWYQQKSSQAPKLLFHYYDKDFNNEADTPDNFQSRRPNTSFCFLDIRSPGLGDTAMYLCATSRDLSRAGYTEAFFGQGTRLTVV.

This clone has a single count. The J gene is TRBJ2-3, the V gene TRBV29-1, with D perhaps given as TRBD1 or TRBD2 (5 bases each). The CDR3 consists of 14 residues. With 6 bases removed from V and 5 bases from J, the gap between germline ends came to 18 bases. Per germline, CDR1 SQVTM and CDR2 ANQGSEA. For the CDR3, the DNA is TGCAGCGTCGAATGGGGGTCAGGGTTAGATACGCAGTATTTT. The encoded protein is CSVEWGSGLDTQYF.

CDR3 sequence: CASSFPLLAGETSTDTQYF. The CDR3 DNA follows: TGTGCCAGCAGTTTCCCCCTTCTAGCGGGGGAAACTAGCACAGATACGCAGTATTTT. This chain links TRBV6-8 with TRBJ2-3; 10 positions match TRBD2. The ends lost 4 bases at V and 0 bases at J; junction bases unmatched: 13. This CDR3 is 19 amino acids long. Per germline, CDR1 MNHGY and CDR2 SAAAGT.

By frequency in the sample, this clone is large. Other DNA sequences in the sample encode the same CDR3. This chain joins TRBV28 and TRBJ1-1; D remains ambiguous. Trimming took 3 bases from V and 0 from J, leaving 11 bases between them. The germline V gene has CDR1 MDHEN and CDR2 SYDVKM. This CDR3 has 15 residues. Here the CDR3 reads CASSFPYPMNTEAFF. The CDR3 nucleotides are TGTGCCAGCAGTTTCCCCTACCCGATGAACACTGAAGCTTTCTTT.

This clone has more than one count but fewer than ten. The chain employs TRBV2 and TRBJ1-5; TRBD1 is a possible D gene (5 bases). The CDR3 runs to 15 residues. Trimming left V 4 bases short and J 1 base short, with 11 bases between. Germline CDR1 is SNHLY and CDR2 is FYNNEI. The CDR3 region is CASSVGGVSNQPQHF. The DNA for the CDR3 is TGTGCCAGCAGTGTCGGGGGGGTGAGCAATCAGCCCCAGCATTTT.

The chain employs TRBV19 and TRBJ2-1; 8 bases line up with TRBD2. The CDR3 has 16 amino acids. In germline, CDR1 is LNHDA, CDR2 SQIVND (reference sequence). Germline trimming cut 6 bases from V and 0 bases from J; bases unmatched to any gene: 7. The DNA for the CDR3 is TGTGCCAGTAGCACACTAGCGGTAGGCTCCTACAATGAGCAGTTCTTC. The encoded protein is CASSTLAVGSYNEQFF.

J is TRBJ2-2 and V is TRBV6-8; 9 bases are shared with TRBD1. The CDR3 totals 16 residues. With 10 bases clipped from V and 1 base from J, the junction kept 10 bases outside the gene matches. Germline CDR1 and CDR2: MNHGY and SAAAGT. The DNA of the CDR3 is TGTGCCATCAGCACTGGGACAGGGAAGAACACCGGGGAGCTGTTTTTT. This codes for CAISTGTGKNTGELFF.

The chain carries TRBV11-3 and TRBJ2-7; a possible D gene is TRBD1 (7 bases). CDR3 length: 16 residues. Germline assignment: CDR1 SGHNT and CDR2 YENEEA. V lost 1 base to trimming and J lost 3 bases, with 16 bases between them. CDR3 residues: CASSLGGGTVFYEQYF. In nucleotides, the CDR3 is TGTGCCAGCAGCTTAGGCGGAGGGACAGTATTCTACGAGCAGTACTTC.

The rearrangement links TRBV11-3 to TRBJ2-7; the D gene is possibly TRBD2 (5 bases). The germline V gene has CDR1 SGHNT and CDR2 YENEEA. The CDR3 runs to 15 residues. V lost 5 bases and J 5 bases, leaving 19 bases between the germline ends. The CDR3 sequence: CASSPLGLPINEQYF. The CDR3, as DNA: TGTGCCAGCAGCCCCTTAGGACTGCCGATTAACGAGCAGTACTTC.

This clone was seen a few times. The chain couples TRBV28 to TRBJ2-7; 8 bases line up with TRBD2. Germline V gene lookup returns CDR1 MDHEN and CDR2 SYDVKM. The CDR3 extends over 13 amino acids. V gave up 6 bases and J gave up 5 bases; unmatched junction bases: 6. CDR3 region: CASRTGGPDEQYF. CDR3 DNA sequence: TGTGCCAGCAGGACGGGAGGGCCGGACGAGCAGTACTTC.

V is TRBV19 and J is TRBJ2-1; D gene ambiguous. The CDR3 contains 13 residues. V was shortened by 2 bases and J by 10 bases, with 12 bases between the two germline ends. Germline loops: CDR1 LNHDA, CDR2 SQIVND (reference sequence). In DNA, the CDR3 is TGTGCCAGTAGTATACTGTCTCCCGGGGAGCAGTTCTTC. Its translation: CASSILSPGEQFF.